The T cell receptor (beta chain) under discussion was sequenced for a study of OX40 agonist ivuxolimab in advanced cancers. Method: immunoSEQ multiplex PCR; TCRdb's copy keeps in-frame clones and lacks some. Of approximately 52,000 clones listed, more than 75% are singletons. Germline CDR1 and CDR2: SGHTA and FQGNSA. The CDR3 covers 13 residues. The ends lost 8 bases at V and 10 bases at J; junction bases unmatched: 11. Specimen: CD4+ or CD8+ T cells sorted from blood, collected in a trial of the OX40 agonist ivuxolimab. The chain uses TRBV7-2 and TRBJ2-3; 8 bases are a match to TRBD2. The clonotype was recovered from an adult with an advanced solid tumor such as melanoma, head and neck, liver or kidney cancer. The CDR3 nucleotides are TGTGCCAGCTTCCGGGGGGGCGCGGGGTCGCAGTATTTT. This sequence encodes CASFRGGAGSQYF.